The 10 T cell receptor beta chains below come from one sample, sequenced in a study of tumor-infiltrating lymphocytes in primary liver carcinoma. RNA was extracted from whole blood without cell sorting, alongside germline DNA. A primer in the constant region served to generate TCR beta cDNA from approximately 500 ng of total RNA. A slightly modified ARM-PCR protocol with three nested multiplex PCR rounds produced these TCR beta libraries. The two initial PCR rounds, roughly 9 cycles each, used TRBV1-TRBV30 forward and C-beta reverse primers. TCRdb analysed the multiplex PCR reads with MiXCR anew, one entry per CDR3 protein. The table has approximately 340,000 distinct CDR3 sequences, around 60% seen once. The material sequenced was peripheral blood. These receptors came from a man in his forties or fifties with primary liver carcinoma and hepatitis B virus infection.

Points on this clonotype: This may be a read error, as it is one base from a much larger clone. The rearrangement links TRBV6-5 to TRBJ2-7, with 8 bases aligning to TRBD1. Germline loops: CDR1 MNHEY, CDR2 SVGAGI. V was pared by 8 bases and J by 5 bases, with 8 bases of the junction left unmatched. This CDR3 is built from 13 residues. The CDR3 reads CASGRGRGDEQYF. The CDR3 DNA sequence: TGTGCCAGCGGCAGGGGGCGCGGGGACGAGCAGTACTTC.

The CDR3 region has the DNA TGCAGCGTGTGGGATGGCGGCAGGGGGTCCTACGAGCAGTACTTC. Its translation: CSVWDGGRGSYEQYF. The chain recombines TRBV29-1 with TRBJ2-7; TRBD1 matches at 7 bases. The CDR3 is 15 residues long. Germline assignment: CDR1 SQVTM and CDR2 ANQGSEA. After removal of 6 bases from V and 1 base from J, the junction contained 12 bases not matched to a gene.

This clonotype was counted between two and nine times. This chain joins TRBV6-1 and TRBJ2-2, with D possibly TRBD1 on 5 matching bases. CDR3 size: 15 residues. The ends were cut back, 5 bases at V and 1 base at J, with 11 bases in the middle. The germline V gene encodes CDR1 MNHNS and CDR2 SASEGT. The DNA for the CDR3 is TGTGCCAGCAGTTATGGGCAGGGGAACACCGGGGAGCTGTTTTTT. Translating it yields CASSYGQGNTGELFF.

With regard to this clonotype: A clone one base away is much larger, so this may be a read error. The gene calls are TRBV5-5 and TRBJ2-7; 7 nucleotides agree with TRBD1. This CDR3 region has 15 residues. Germline V gene data show CDR1 as SGHKS and CDR2 as YYEKEE (reference sequence). The CDR3 loop is CVSSLMTGPAYEQYF. The DNA of the CDR3 is TGTGTCAGCAGCTTGATGACAGGGCCGGCCTACGAGCAGTACTTC.

Concerning this clonotype itself: A much larger clone is a single base away; this may be a read error. Since no conserved phenylalanine or tryptophan closes the CDR3, a read error is the likely cause. This chain connects TRBV4-3 to TRBJ2-5, with D possibly being TRBD2 (6 bases). CDR1 LGHNA and CDR2 YSLEER come from the germline V gene. V gave up 0 bases and J gave up 5 bases, with 16 bases separating them. The CDR3 is 16 amino acids. The DNA of the CDR3 is TGCGCCAGCAGCCAAGATCTAGGCGATGGGGGGGAGACCCAGTACTCC. Encoded protein: CASSQDLGDGGETQYS.

Ten or more counts support this clonotype. The CDR3: CASSQDGRAMNTEAFF. In DNA, the CDR3 is TGCGCCAGCAGCCAAGATGGACGGGCTATGAACACTGAAGCTTTCTTT. The chain is built from TRBV4-1 and TRBJ1-1, with D hard to call. CDR1 and CDR2 from the germline V gene are MGHRA and YSYEKL. The CDR3 contains 16 residues. V was trimmed by 0 bases and J by 0 bases, leaving 11 bases between them.

Only one count was recorded for this clonotype. Relative to the germline gene, one junction end is altered; a read error may explain this. V and J are TRBV11-2 and TRBJ2-7, with 7 bases aligning to TRBD1. In germline, CDR1 is SGHAT, CDR2 FQNNGV. There are 12 residues in the CDR3. The CDR3 DNA is TGTGCTAGCAATGATACAGGGGATGACCAGTACTTC. Protein: CASNDTGDDQYF.

In this sample, this clonotype turned up a few times. The V and J genes are TRBV25-1 and TRBJ1-1, with D tentatively TRBD1 (6 bases). V gave up 6 bases and J gave up 4 bases, with 15 bases separating them. CDR1 MGHDK and CDR2 SYGVNS come from the germline V gene. This CDR3 comprises 14 residues. This chain's CDR3 is CASSSPEGVTEAFF. The CDR3 DNA reads TGTGCCAGCAGCTCACCCGAGGGGGTCACTGAAGCTTTCTTT. The whole variable domain, remainder taken from reference TRBV25-1 and TRBJ1-1, is EADIYQTPRYLVIGTGKKITLECSQTMGHDKMYWYQQDPGMELHLIHYSYGVNSTEKGDLSSESTVSRIRTEHFPLTLESARPSHTSQYLCASSSPEGVTEAFFGQGTRLTVV.

This clonotype came up many times. The rearrangement uses TRBV10-3 and TRBJ2-6; D is undetermined. The germline gives CDR1 ENHRY, CDR2 SYGVKD. Between the trimmed V and J ends, which lost 5 bases and 0 bases, there was a span of 8 bases. This CDR3 contains 15 residues. The chain's CDR3 is CAISSTTSGANVLTF. The CDR3 DNA sequence: TGTGCCATCAGTTCAACGACCTCTGGGGCCAACGTCCTGACTTTC.

On this clonotype: Germline is not matched at one junction end, which may reflect a read error. The rearrangement joins TRBV11-2 to TRBJ1-6; D not resolved. Germline V lookup: CDR1 SGHAT, CDR2 FQNNGV. The CDR3 is 14 residues long. As DNA, the CDR3 is TGTGCCAGCAGCCTTGATGATTATAGACCCACCCTCCGCTTT. Translating it yields CASSLDDYRPTLRF.